This TCR beta chain was obtained from a study of T cell responses to AZD1222 COVID-19 vaccine. This CDR3 has 11 residues. Germline V CDR1 and CDR2: MDHEN, SYDVKM. The V and J ends lost 3 bases and 11 bases respectively, with 8 bases between them. Generated by immunoSEQ multiplex PCR, the TCRdb table keeps only in-frame clones and is missing some. The table has 120,000 or so clones, more than 70% seen once. Points from the study as a whole: None of the repertoires were sampled until the peak T cell response had passed. Clonal diversity may have been underestimated in mostly white British donors. CD4 TCRs linked to vaccination spanned spike, dominating at 160-218 and 743-854.

Concerning this clone itself: Its specificity is not known.

V gene TRBV28 combines with J gene TRBJ2-1, with D hard to call. Sequenced material: peripheral blood, taken 28 days after the second AZD1222 dose. This TCR came from an adult who received the AZD1222 COVID-19 vaccine. CDR3 DNA sequence: TGTGCCAGCAGTTTCAACACAAAGCAGTTCTTC. Amino acid sequence: CASSFNTKQFF.